This T cell receptor beta chain was recovered during a study of cytotoxic CD8 clonotypes in ibrutinib-treated CLL. Study-level information: On average, 94,082 productive rearrangements and around 260,000 productive templates per sample.

The method was immunoSEQ multiplex PCR; TCRdb's version includes in-frame clones alone and lacks a portion of them. The profile shows around 300,000 clones, roughly 79% of them singletons. General study points: Having risen at ibrutinib response, clonality had fallen back toward baseline by progression. Baseline clonality, higher than in age-matched healthy donors, tracked circulating CD8+ T-cell counts.

The CDR3 extends over 15 amino acids. Trimming cost V 4 bases and J 0 bases, with 15 bases left between them. Looked up from germline, CDR1 is GTSNPN and CDR2 is SVGIG (reference sequence). To note about this clone: The antigen is unknown.

This chain uses TRBV30 with TRBJ1-1, with a tentative D call TRBD1 (5 bases). Sequences were derived from PBMCs, sampled before ibrutinib treatment. This sequence originates from a human donor with chronic lymphocytic leukemia. CDR3 in amino acids: CAWTYKRQLNTEAFF. CDR3 sequence (DNA): TGTGCCTGGACCTATAAAAGACAGTTGAACACTGAAGCTTTCTTT.